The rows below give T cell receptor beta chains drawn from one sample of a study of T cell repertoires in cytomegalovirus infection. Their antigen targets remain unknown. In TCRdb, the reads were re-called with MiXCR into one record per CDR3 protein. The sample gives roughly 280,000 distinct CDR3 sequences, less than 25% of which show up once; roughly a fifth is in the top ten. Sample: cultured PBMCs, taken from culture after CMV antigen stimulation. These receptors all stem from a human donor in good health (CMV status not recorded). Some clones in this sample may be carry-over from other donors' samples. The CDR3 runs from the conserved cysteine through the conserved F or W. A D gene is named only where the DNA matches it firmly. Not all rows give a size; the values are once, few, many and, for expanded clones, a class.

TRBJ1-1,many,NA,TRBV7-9,CASSSPGSSATEAFF,TGTGCCAGCAGCTCTCCAGGGAGTTCGGCCACTGAAGCTTTCTTT
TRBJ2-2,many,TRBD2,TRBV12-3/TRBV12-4,CASISHAGGPTGELFF,TGTGCCAGCATCTCCCACGCGGGAGGGCCCACCGGGGAGCTGTTTTTT
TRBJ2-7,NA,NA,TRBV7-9,CASSLALHEQYF,TGTGCCAGCAGCTTAGCGCTACACGAGCAGTACTTC
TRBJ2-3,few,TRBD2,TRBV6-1,CASRRTGLAGSTDTQYF,TGTGCCAGCAGGCGCACCGGACTAGCGGGGAGCACAGATACGCAGTATTTT
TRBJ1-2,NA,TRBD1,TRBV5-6,CSSSLGQVDYGYTF,TGTTCCAGCAGCTTGGGACAGGTCGACTATGGCTACACCTTC
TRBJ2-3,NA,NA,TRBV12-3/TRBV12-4,CASSLEGSPTDTQYF,TGTGCCAGCAGTTTAGAGGGTAGCCCCACAGATACGCAGTATTTT
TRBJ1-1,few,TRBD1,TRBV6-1,CASSELRTGNTEAFF,TGTGCCAGCAGTGAACTCAGGACAGGGAACACTGAAGCTTTCTTT
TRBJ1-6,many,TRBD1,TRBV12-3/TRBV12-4,CASTPGQGTYLWNSPLHF,TGTGCCAGCACCCCAGGACAGGGGACCTATCTATGGAATTCACCCCTCCACTTT
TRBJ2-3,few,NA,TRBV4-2,CASSPRGENTDTQYF,TGTGCCAGCAGCCCCCGCGGCGAGAACACAGATACGCAGTATTTT
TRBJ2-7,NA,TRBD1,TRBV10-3,CAISESNTRGQEQYF,TGTGCCATCAGTGAGTCGAATACCAGGGGGCAAGAGCAGTACTTC